Each of the 20 T cell receptor beta chains below was sequenced from the same sample in a study of T cell responses to AZD1222 COVID-19 vaccine. TCRdb keeps only in-frame clones here, not all; method: immunoSEQ multiplex PCR. Of 150,000 or so clones in the sample, roughly nine tenths were seen once. The source material was peripheral blood, sampled 28 days after the second AZD1222 dose. Receptor source: an adult who received the AZD1222 COVID-19 vaccine.

The CDR3, as DNA: TGTGCCAGCAACCTCGGGCATCAGGGTGGCTACACCTTC. Its protein is CASNLGHQGGYTF. J is TRBJ1-2 and V is TRBV11-2, with D maybe TRBD1 (5 bases). In germline, CDR1 is SGHAT, CDR2 FQNNGV. V was cut by 7 bases and J by 7 bases, with 16 bases left in between. The CDR3 spans 13 residues.

This chain joins TRBV2 and TRBJ2-4, with TRBD2 matching over 8 bases. The junction had 14 bases not matched to a gene; V was cut back by 5 bases and J by 8 bases. Germline loops: CDR1 SNHLY, CDR2 FYNNEI. The length of the CDR3 is 16 residues. The CDR3 loop is CASSQDSTSGGYIQYF. The CDR3 coding sequence is TGTGCCAGCAGTCAAGACTCCACTAGCGGTGGGTACATTCAGTACTTC. Full variable domain (missing parts from reference TRBV2 and TRBJ2-4): EPEVTQTPSHQVTQMGQEVILRCVPISNHLYFYWYRQILGQKVEFLVSFYNNEISEKSEIFDDQFSVERPDGSNFTLKIRSTKLEDSAMYFCASSQDSTSGGYIQYFGAGTRLSVL.

The V and J genes are TRBV9 and TRBJ2-1; the D is unclear. V was shortened by 2 bases and J by 6 bases, with 6 bases between the two germline ends. The CDR3 is 12 amino acids. CDR1 and CDR2 from the germline V gene are SGDLS and YYNGEE. The CDR3 loop reads CASSVGINEQFF. The CDR3 DNA reads TGTGCCAGCAGCGTCGGCATCAATGAGCAGTTCTTC.

The chain uses TRBV5-1 and TRBJ2-3; 7 nucleotides match TRBD2. The junction had 15 bases not matched to a gene; V was cut back by 9 bases and J by 2 bases. The germline CDR1 and CDR2 sequences are SGHRS and YFSETQ. The CDR3 consists of 16 residues. The CDR3 loop is CATSQLGLDSTDTQYF. In nucleotides, the CDR3 is TGCGCCACCTCACAGTTAGGACTAGATTCCACAGATACGCAGTATTTT. The full variable domain, completed using reference TRBV5-1 and TRBJ2-3, is KAGVTQTPRYLIKTRGQQVTLSCSPISGHRSVSWYQQTPGQGLQFLFEYFSETQRNKGNFPGRFSGRQFSNSRSEMNVSTLELGDSALYLCATSQLGLDSTDTQYFGPGTRLTVL.

V gene TRBV4-1 combines with J gene TRBJ2-2; D unclear. V lost 0 bases, J lost 5 bases, and 16 bases lay in between. This CDR3 is 17 amino acids long. Germline loops: CDR1 MGHRA, CDR2 YSYEKL. The chain's CDR3 is CASSQDPRQWDTGELFF. The CDR3 DNA sequence: TGCGCCAGCAGCCAAGATCCGCGGCAGTGGGATACCGGGGAGCTGTTTTTT.

The chain has TRBV15 and TRBJ1-3, with 8 bases fitting TRBD1. With 6 bases clipped from V and 2 bases from J, the junction kept 3 bases outside the gene matches. Germline V gives CDR1 LNHNV, CDR2 YYDKDF (reference sequence). This CDR3 contains 14 residues. The CDR3 coding sequence is TGTGCCACCAGACCGGACAGGGCTGGAAACACCATATATTTT. It translates to CATRPDRAGNTIYF.

The chain carries TRBV12-3 or TRBV12-4 and TRBJ1-6, with 7 bases lining up with TRBD1. V gave up 8 bases and J gave up 13 bases; unmatched junction bases: 5. The CDR3 is 11 amino acids. For the CDR3, the DNA is TGTGCCAGCTCGACAGGGCTGCCCCTCCACTTT. It encodes CASSTGLPLHF.

The chain has TRBV7-8 and TRBJ1-1; D ambiguous. The CDR3 contains 15 residues. Trimming removed 5 bases from V and 4 bases from J, with 17 bases in between. Germline V gives CDR1 SGHVS, CDR2 FQNEAQ. This CDR3 is CASSEATRVVTEAFF. The CDR3 DNA sequence: TGTGCCAGCAGCGAAGCGACAAGGGTGGTCACTGAAGCTTTCTTT.

The rearrangement links TRBV18 to TRBJ2-3; 7 positions match TRBD1. Trimming cost V 3 bases and J 3 bases; bases outside gene matches: 15. Germline assignment: CDR1 KGHSH and CDR2 LQKENI. The CDR3 consists of 18 residues. The CDR3 sequence: CASSPGTVIVRGTDTQYF. In DNA, the CDR3 is TGTGCCAGCTCACCGGGGACAGTCATCGTGAGGGGGACAGATACGCAGTATTTT.

The J gene is TRBJ2-5, the V gene TRBV6-5; the D gene is possibly TRBD1 (6 bases). The V end lost 5 bases, the J end lost 6 bases, and 16 bases lay between the germline ends. The CDR3 runs to 14 residues. Germline V gene sequence: CDR1 MNHEY, CDR2 SVGAGI. CDR3: CASSPPGVWKTQYF. As DNA, the CDR3 is TGTGCCAGCAGTCCTCCAGGGGTTTGGAAGACCCAGTACTTC.

As regards this clone: This CDR3 is also generated by other DNA sequences in the sample. The J gene is TRBJ1-1, the V gene TRBV5-1; perhaps TRBD1 as D (5 bases). The CDR3 covers 14 residues. Trimming took off 0 bases at V and 1 base at J, with 7 bases between the two ends. Per germline, CDR1 SGHRS and CDR2 YFSETQ. The CDR3 sequence: CASSLGQQNTEAFF. In nucleotides, the CDR3 is TGCGCCAGCAGCTTGGGACAGCAGAACACTGAAGCTTTCTTT. Variable domain in full (rest from reference TRBV5-1 and TRBJ1-1): KAGVTQTPRYLIKTRGQQVTLSCSPISGHRSVSWYQQTPGQGLQFLFEYFSETQRNKGNFPGRFSGRQFSNSRSEMNVSTLELGDSALYLCASSLGQQNTEAFFGQGTRLTVV.

This rearrangement joins TRBV19 to TRBJ1-5, with TRBD1 identical over 8 bases. The CDR3 runs to 15 residues. Germline loops: CDR1 LNHDA, CDR2 SQIVND (reference sequence). V lost 10 bases, J lost 1 base, and 9 bases stayed unmatched. The CDR3 DNA sequence: TGTGCCAAACAATCAGGACAGGGAAGCAATCAGCCCCAGCATTTT. Protein: CAKQSGQGSNQPQHF.

This chain uses TRBV5-5 with TRBJ2-2; D remains ambiguous. From germline, CDR1 is SGHKS and CDR2 YYEKEE (reference sequence). Between the trimmed V and J ends, which lost 3 bases and 2 bases, there was a span of 8 bases. The CDR3 covers 14 residues. Here the CDR3 DNA reads TGTGCCAGCAGCTCCCCCGGAAACACCGGGGAGCTGTTTTTT. Translated, it gives CASSSPGNTGELFF.

With regard to this clone: This CDR3 is also generated by other DNA sequences in the sample. The chain links TRBV9 to TRBJ1-5; D ambiguous. This CDR3 has 14 residues. Germline CDR1 and CDR2: SGDLS and YYNGEE. The germline V and J ends were trimmed by 0 bases and 4 bases, with 8 bases remaining between them. CDR3 bases: TGTGCCAGCAGCGTAGAGGGAGGTAATCAGCCCCAGCATTTT. Encoded protein: CASSVEGGNQPQHF.

The genes are TRBV4-2 and TRBJ2-7, with no clear D. CDR3 length: 19 residues. CDR1 is LGHNA, CDR2 YNFKEQ, per germline. V was cut by 0 bases and J by 0 bases, with 21 bases left in between. CDR3 protein: CASSQDGGDFPTLSYEQYF. The CDR3 DNA sequence: TGTGCCAGCAGCCAAGATGGTGGAGACTTCCCCACCCTCTCCTACGAGCAGTACTTC.

This clone was counted once. The chain links TRBV9 to TRBJ1-1, with D unresolved. CDR3 length equals 15 residues. Trimming removed 4 bases from V and 0 bases from J, with 13 bases in between. The germline CDR1 and CDR2 sequences are SGDLS and YYNGEE. CDR3 protein: CASSKSGGMNTEAFF. CDR3 sequence (DNA): TGTGCCAGCAGCAAAAGCGGAGGGATGAACACTGAAGCTTTCTTT. The full variable domain, with the rest looked up from reference TRBV9 and TRBJ1-1, is DSGVTQTPKHLITATGQRVTLRCSPRSGDLSVYWYQQSLDQGLQFLIQYYNGEERAKGNILERFSAQQFPDLHSELNLSSLELGDSALYFCASSKSGGMNTEAFFGQGTRLTVV.

The V call is TRBV7-8, the J call TRBJ2-5; possible D gene TRBD2, 6 bases. Germline CDR1 reads SGHVS; CDR2 reads FQNEAQ. The V end was cut by 0 bases, the J end by 4 bases, with 12 bases between. The CDR3 is 15 residues long. CDR3 in DNA: TGTGCCAGCAGCTTAGCTGTCGGGGGAGGAGAGACCCAGTACTTC. Translated: CASSLAVGGGETQYF.

The chain links TRBV30 to TRBJ2-3; 12 bases line up with TRBD2. The CDR3 sequence is 15 residues long. The germline V gene encodes CDR1 GTSNPN and CDR2 SVGIG (reference sequence). J was trimmed by 2 bases and V by 2 bases; bases with no gene match: 2. The CDR3 here is CAWSTSGRFTDTQYF. The CDR3 nucleotides are TGTGCCTGGAGTACTAGCGGGAGGTTCACAGATACGCAGTATTTT.

This rearrangement joins TRBV30 to TRBJ1-2, with 7 positions matching TRBD1. This CDR3 has 12 residues. The germline gives CDR1 GTSNPN, CDR2 SVGIG (reference sequence). J was trimmed by 6 bases and V by 8 bases; bases with no gene match: 9. In nucleotides, the CDR3 is TGTGCCGGGGAGGGGGCTAGGGATGGCTACACCTTC. This gives the protein CAGEGARDGYTF.

CDR3 in DNA: TGTGCCAGCTCACTGGAGCCGACAGGGGGCATTTACGAGCAGTACTTC. This codes for CASSLEPTGGIYEQYF. The chain joins TRBV18 to TRBJ2-7, with 10 bases aligning to TRBD1. Trimming took 4 bases from V and 4 from J; bases not matched to a gene: 10. This CDR3 comprises 16 residues. The germline V gene encodes CDR1 KGHSH and CDR2 LQKENI.